This T cell receptor (beta chain) was recovered during a study of blood T cell repertoires in COVID-19. Looking at the study overall: T cells, B-cell-depleted T cells, or PBMCs supplied cDNA or gDNA.

In the authors' methods: How many nucleated cells were present was estimated from reference gene primer amplification. Sequenced by immunoSEQ multiplex PCR; TCRdb stores in-frame clones only, minus some. That table supplies the V and J calls and clone size; D and trimming were determined from the DNA. This sample has around 250,000 clones, with roughly 85% found just once. This clone was recorded once. J lost 5 bases, V lost 6 bases, and 8 bases had no gene match. The CDR3 spans 15 residues. Germline values: CDR1 LNHDA, CDR2 SQIVND (reference sequence). This clonotype originated in a man between 45 and 60 years old with active or convalescent COVID-19. The chain carries TRBV19 and TRBJ2-1, with TRBD2 identical over 9 bases. Sequenced material: peripheral blood. CDR3: CASSPLAGSNNEQFF. CDR3 DNA sequence: TGTGCCAGTAGCCCCCTAGCGGGATCAAACAATGAGCAGTTCTTC.